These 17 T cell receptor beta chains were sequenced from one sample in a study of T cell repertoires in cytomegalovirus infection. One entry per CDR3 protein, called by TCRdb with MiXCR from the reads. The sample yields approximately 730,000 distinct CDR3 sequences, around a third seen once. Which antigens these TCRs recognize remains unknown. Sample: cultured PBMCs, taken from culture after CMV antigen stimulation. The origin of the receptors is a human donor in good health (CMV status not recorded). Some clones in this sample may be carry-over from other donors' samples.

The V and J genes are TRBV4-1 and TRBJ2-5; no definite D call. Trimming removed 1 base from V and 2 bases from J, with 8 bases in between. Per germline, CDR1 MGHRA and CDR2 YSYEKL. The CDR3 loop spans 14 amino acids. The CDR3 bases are TGCGCCAGCAGCCAAGTGGCGGATCAAGAGACCCAGTACTTC. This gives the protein CASSQVADQETQYF.

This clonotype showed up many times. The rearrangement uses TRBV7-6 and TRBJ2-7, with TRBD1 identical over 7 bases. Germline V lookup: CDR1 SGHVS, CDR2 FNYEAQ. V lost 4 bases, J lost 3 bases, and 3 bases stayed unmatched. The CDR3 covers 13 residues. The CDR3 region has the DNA TGTGCCAGCAGCTCAGGGACAGTCTACGAGCAGTACTTC. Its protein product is CASSSGTVYEQYF.

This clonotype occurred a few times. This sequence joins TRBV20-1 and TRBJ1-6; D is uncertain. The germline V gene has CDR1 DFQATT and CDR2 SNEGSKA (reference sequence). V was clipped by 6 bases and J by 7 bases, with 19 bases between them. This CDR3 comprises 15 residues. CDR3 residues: CSASYPAGLNSPLHF. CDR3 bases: TGCAGTGCCTCCTACCCGGCGGGTCTGAATTCACCCCTCCACTTT.

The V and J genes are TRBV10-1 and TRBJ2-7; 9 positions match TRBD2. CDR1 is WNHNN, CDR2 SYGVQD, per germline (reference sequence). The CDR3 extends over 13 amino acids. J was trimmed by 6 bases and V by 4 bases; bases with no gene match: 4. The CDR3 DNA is TGCGCCAGCAGTGTTAGCGGGGGCTCCGAGCAGTACTTC. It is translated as CASSVSGGSEQYF.

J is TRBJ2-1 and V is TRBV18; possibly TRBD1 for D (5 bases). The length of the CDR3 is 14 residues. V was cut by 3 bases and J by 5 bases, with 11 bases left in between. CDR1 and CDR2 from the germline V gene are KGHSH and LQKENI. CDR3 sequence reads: CASSPGRSHNEQFF. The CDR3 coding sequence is TGTGCCAGCTCACCGGGGCGGAGCCACAATGAGCAGTTCTTC.

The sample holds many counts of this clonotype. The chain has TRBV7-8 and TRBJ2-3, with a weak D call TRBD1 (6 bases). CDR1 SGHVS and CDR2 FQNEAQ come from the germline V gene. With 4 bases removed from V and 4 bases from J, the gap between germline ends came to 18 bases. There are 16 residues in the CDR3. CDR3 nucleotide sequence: TGTGCCAGCAGCTCCGCCTGGGGGCCCGACGCAGATACGCAGTATTTT. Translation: CASSSAWGPDADTQYF.

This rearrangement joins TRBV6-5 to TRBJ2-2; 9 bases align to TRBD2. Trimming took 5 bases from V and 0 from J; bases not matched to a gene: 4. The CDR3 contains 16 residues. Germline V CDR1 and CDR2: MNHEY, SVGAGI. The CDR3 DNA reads TGTGCCAGCAGTCGCCCTAGCGGGGCGAACACCGGGGAGCTGTTTTTT. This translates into CASSRPSGANTGELFF.

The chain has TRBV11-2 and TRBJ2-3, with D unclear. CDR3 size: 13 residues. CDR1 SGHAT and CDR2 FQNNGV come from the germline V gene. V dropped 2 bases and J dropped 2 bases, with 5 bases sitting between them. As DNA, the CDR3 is TGTGCCAGCAGCTTACAATACACAGATACGCAGTATTTT. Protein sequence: CASSLQYTDTQYF.

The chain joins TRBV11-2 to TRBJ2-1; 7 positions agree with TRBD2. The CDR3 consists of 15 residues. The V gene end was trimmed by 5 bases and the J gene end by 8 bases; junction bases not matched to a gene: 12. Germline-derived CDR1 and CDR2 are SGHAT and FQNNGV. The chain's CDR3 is CASSPLRERNDEQFF. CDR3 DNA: TGTGCCAGCAGCCCCTTGCGGGAGCGGAACGATGAGCAGTTCTTC.

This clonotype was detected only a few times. The CDR3 is CSARDLGGNTIYF. CDR3 DNA sequence: TGCAGTGCTAGAGATTTGGGAGGAAACACCATATATTTT. This chain links TRBV20-1 with TRBJ1-3; D gene ambiguous. Germline V gene sequence: CDR1 DFQATT, CDR2 SNEGSKA (reference sequence). CDR3 length: 13 amino acids. With 0 bases removed from V and 4 bases from J, the gap between germline ends came to 7 bases.

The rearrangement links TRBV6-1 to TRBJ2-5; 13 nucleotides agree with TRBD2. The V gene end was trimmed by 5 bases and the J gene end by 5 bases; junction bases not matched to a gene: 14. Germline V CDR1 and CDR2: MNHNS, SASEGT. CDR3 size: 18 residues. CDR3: CASSQRLAGGSMRETQYF. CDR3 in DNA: TGTGCCAGCAGTCAACGACTAGCGGGGGGTTCTATGCGGGAGACCCAGTACTTC.

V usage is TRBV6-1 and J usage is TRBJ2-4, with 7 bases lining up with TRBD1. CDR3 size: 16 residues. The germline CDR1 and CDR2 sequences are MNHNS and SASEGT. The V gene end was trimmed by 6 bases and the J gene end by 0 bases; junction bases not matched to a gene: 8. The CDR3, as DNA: TGTGCCAGCAGGAGGAGACAGGGAGAAGCCAAAAACATTCAGTACTTC. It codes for CASRRRQGEAKNIQYF.

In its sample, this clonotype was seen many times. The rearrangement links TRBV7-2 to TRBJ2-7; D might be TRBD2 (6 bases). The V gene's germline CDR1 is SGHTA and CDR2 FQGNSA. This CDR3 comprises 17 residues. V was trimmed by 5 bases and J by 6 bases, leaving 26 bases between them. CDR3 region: CASSLTTSLRGIGEQYF. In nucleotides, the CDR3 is TGTGCCAGCAGCCTTACTACTAGCCTTCGCGGGATAGGCGAGCAGTACTTC.

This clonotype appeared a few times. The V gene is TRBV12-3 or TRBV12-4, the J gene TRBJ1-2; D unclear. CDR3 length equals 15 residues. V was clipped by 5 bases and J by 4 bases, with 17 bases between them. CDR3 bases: TGTGCCAGCAGTCCATACGAAAGGGAGGGCTATGGCTACACCTTC. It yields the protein CASSPYEREGYGYTF.

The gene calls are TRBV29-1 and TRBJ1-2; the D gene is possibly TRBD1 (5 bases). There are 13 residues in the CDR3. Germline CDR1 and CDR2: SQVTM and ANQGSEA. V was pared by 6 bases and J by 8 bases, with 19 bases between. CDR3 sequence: CSVLKEGSEGYTF. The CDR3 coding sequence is TGCAGCGTCCTAAAGGAGGGGTCGGAGGGCTACACCTTC. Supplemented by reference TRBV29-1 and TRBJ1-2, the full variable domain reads SAVISQKPSRDICQRGTSLTIQCQVDSQVTMMFWYRQQPGQSLTLIATANQGSEATYESGFVIDKFPISRPNLTFSTLTVSNMSPEDSSIYLCSVLKEGSEGYTFGSGTRLTVV.

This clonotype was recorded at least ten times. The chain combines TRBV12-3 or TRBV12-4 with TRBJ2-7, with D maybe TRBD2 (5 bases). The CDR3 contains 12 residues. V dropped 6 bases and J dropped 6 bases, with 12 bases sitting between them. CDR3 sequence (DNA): TGTGCCAGCAGCCGCCCGGGATTCGAGCAGTACTTC. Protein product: CASSRPGFEQYF.

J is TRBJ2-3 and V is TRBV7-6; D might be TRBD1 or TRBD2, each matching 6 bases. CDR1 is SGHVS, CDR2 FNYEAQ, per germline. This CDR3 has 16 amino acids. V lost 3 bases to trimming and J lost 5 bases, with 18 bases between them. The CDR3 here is CASSFTGSQGGDTQYF. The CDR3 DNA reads TGTGCCAGCAGCTTTACAGGGAGTCAGGGAGGAGATACGCAGTATTTT.